This T cell receptor (beta chain) was sequenced during a study of shared clonotypes between healthy human individuals. Broader study findings: Sampling used blood alone; tissue repertoires probably differ. The donor pool, a small one, limited the genetic and exposure-history diversity represented.

Among the unsorted PBMC samples, replicate PCRs used around 280 ng DNA, roughly 33,000 T cell genomes. Method: immunoSEQ multiplex PCR; TCRdb's copy keeps in-frame clones and lacks some. The table has about 490,000 clones, around 80% seen once. With regard to this clone: Its target is not known. It may be a read error: a sequence one base away is much more abundant.

CDR3 size: 12 residues. Germline V CDR1 and CDR2: GTSNPN, SVGIG (reference sequence). Between the trimmed V and J ends, which lost 8 bases and 4 bases, there was a span of 14 bases. The chain recombines TRBV30 with TRBJ1-1; maybe TRBD1 (5 bases). The source is a woman between 35 and 50 years old in good health. Some clones in this sample may be carry-over from other donors' samples. The sample taken for sequencing was PBMCs. This CDR3 reads CARKRGSTEAFF. The CDR3, as DNA: TGTGCCCGGAAGCGGGGGTCCACTGAAGCTTTCTTT.